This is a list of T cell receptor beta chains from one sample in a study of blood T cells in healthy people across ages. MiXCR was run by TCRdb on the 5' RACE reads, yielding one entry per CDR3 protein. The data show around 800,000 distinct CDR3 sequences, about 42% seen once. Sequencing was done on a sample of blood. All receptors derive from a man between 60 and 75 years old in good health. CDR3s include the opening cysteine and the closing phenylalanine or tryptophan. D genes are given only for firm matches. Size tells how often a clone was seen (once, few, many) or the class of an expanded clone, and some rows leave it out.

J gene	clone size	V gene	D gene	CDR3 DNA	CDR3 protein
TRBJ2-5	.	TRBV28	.	TGTGCCGGGGGATCGGGCCAGGCGGAGACCCAGTACTTC	CAGGSGQAETQYF
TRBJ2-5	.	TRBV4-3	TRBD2	TGCGCCAGCAGCCTCTCGGGGGGGCTCTACAATGAGCAGTACTTC	CASSLSGGLYNEQYF
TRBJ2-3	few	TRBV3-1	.	TGTGCCAGCAGCGATGGTGGCTTACTGGCAGATACGCAGTATTTT	CASSDGGLLADTQYF
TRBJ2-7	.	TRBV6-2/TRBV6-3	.	TGTGCCACCCTAGAGTGGCTAACCCATGAGCAGTACTTC	CATLEWLTHEQYF
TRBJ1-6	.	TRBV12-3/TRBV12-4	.	TGTGCCAGCAGAACCTCATTTTATTCACCCCTCCACTTT	CASRTSFYSPLHF
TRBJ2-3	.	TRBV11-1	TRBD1	TGTGCCAGCAGGGCGACAGGGTTGGATACGCAGTATTTT	CASRATGLDTQYF
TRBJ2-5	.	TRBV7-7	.	TGTGCCAGCAGCTTATCCCAGGGACAAGAGACCCAGTACTTC	CASSLSQGQETQYF
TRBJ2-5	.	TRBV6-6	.	TGTGCCAGCAGCGGGAGCCCGAGGCAAGAGACCCAGTACTTC	CASSGSPRQETQYF
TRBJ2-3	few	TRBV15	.	TGTGCCACCAGCATAAGAGGTGTGGCAGGGGCGGCGGATACGCAGTATTTT	CATSIRGVAGAADTQYF
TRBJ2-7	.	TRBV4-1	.	TGCGCCAGCAGCCCTTCCACGTGGGGCAAGGGCGAGCAGTACTTC	CASSPSTWGKGEQYF
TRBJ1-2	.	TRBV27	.	TGTGCCAGCAGTTCCCCGACTGGTGGCTACACCTTC	CASSSPTGGYTF
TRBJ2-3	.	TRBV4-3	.	TGCGCCAGCAGCCCCCATATACGGGCAGATACGCAGTATTTT	CASSPHIRADTQYF
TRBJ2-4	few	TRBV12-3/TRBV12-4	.	TGTGCCAGCAGTCCCACCGGGCCTCTAGACATTCAGTACTTC	CASSPTGPLDIQYF
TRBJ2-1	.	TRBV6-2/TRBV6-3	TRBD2	TGTGCCAGCACACTAGCGGGGGGCAACAATGAGCAGTTCTTC	CASTLAGGNNEQFF
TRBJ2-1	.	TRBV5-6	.	TGTGCCAGCAGTTACGATGGCCTCTCCTACAATGAGCAGTTCTTC	CASSYDGLSYNEQFF
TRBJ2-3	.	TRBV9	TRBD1	TGTGCCAGCGGCGTAGGGACAGGGCCGACAGATACGCAGTATTTT	CASGVGTGPTDTQYF
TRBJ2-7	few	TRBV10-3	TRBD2	TGTGCCATCAGTGAGGGACTAGCAGACGAGCAGTACTTC	CAISEGLADEQYF
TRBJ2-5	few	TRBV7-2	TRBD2	TGTGCCAGCAGCCCGACCCTGACTAGCTCCCAAGAGACCCAGTACTTC	CASSPTLTSSQETQYF
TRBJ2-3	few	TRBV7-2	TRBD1	TGTGCCAGCAGCTTAGAGGGGGCTAGCACAGATACGCAGTATTTT	CASSLEGASTDTQYF
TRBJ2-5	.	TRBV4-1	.	TGCGCCAGCAGCCCCACCCCCGGGGCCAAAGAGACCCAGTACTTC	CASSPTPGAKETQYF
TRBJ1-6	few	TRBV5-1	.	TGCGCCAGCAGCTTGGCCCCGGATTCACCCCTCCACTTT	CASSLAPDSPLHF
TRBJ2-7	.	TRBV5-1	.	TGCGCCAGCAGCTTGGTAGCGGTCCCACCCTACGAGCAGTACTTC	CASSLVAVPPYEQYF
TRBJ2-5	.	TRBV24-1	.	TGTGCCACCAGTGATAGACACTACGATGAGCAGTACTTC	CATSDRHYDEQYF
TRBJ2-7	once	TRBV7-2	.	TGTACCAGCAGTGTTTCAGGAGTCTACGAGCAGTACTTC	CTSSVSGVYEQYF
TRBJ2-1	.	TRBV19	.	TGTGCCAGTAGCCGACCCCTAGGGCACTCCTACAATGAGCAGTTCTTC	CASSRPLGHSYNEQFF
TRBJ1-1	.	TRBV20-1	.	TGCAGTGCTAGAATAAGGCTGGACACTGAAGCTTTCTTT	CSARIRLDTEAFF
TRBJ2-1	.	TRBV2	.	TGTGCCAGCAGTAAACTAGTTCGGTCCTACAATGAGCAGTTCTTC	CASSKLVRSYNEQFF
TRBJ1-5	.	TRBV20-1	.	TGCAGTGCCCAGGACGGAGATAGCAATCAGCCCCAGCATTTT	CSAQDGDSNQPQHF
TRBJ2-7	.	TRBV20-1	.	TGCAGTGCCGTTCCCCCCCGGGGGCGGGCGTCCTACGAGCAGTACTTC	CSAVPPRGRASYEQYF
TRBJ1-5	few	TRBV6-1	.	TGTGCCAGCACGAGGGGAACAAATCAGCCCCAGCATTTT	CASTRGTNQPQHF
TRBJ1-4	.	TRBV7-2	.	TGTGCCAGCAGCTTACTTTTTGGGGAAAAACTGTTTTTT	CASSLLFGEKLFF
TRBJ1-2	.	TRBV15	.	TGTGCCACCAGCAGAGGTACGGCCTTATCGGAGGGCTACACCTTC	CATSRGTALSEGYTF
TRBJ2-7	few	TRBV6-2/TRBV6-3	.	TGTGCCAGCAGTTACCTATGGGAAAGCTCCTACGAGCAGTACTTC	CASSYLWESSYEQYF
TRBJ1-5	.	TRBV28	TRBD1	TGTGCCAGCAGTCTACTCGGGACAGGAGGGGGAGGCAATCAGCCCCAGCATTTT	CASSLLGTGGGGNQPQHF
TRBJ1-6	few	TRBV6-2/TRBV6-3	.	TGTGCCAGCAGTTCCAACACCCAGGAAAGACTACTGATATCCCTCCACTTT	CASSSNTQERLLISLHF
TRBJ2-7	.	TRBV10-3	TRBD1	TGTGCCATCAGTGCCCCGGGACAGCCAAACGAGCAGTACTTC	CAISAPGQPNEQYF
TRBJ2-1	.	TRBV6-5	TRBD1	TGTGCCAGCAGTTACAGCAGGGGGCAGATTCGTGGGTCCGGTGAGCAGTTCTTC	CASSYSRGQIRGSGEQFF
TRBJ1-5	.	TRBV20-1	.	TGCAGTGCTAGAGTGGGAGGGGACCCTAGCAATCAGCCCCAGCATTTT	CSARVGGDPSNQPQHF
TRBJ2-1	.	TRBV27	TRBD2	TGTGCCAGCAGTACACTAGCGGGGGGGCCCTACAATGAGCAGTTCTTC	CASSTLAGGPYNEQFF
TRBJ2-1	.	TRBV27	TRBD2	TGTGCCAGCAGTCCCCGGGTTAGCGGGGGCTCCTACAATGAGCAGTTCTTC	CASSPRVSGGSYNEQFF
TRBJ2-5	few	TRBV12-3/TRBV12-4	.	TGTGCCAGCAGTTCAGGACATTGGGAGACCCAGTACTTC	CASSSGHWETQYF
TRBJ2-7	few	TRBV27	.	TGTGCCAGCAGTTCATACCGGACCATAAGCTCCTACGAGCAGTACTTC	CASSSYRTISSYEQYF
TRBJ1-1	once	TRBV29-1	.	TGCAGCGCACAGAACACTGAAGCTTTCTTT	CSAQNTEAFF
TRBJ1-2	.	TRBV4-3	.	TGCGCCAGCAGCCAAGCTCGAGGGCGCAGCTATGGCTACACCTTC	CASSQARGRSYGYTF
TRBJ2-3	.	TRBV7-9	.	TGTGCCAGCAGCTTAGTTGGGGTCACAGATACGCAGTATTTT	CASSLVGVTDTQYF
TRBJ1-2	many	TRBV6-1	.	TGTGCCAGCAGTGACTTTTATGGCTACACCTTC	CASSDFYGYTF
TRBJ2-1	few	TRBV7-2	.	TGTGCCAGCAGCCCCCCCATGGTTGGGACAATGGAGCAGTTCTTC	CASSPPMVGTMEQFF
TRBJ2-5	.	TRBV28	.	TGTGCCAGCAGTGTCTACACCCAAGAGACCCAGTACTTC	CASSVYTQETQYF
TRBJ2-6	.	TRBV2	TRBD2	TGTGCCAGCAGTGCTAGCGGGGGGAGCTCTGGGGCCAACGTCCTGACTTTC	CASSASGGSSGANVLTF